This T cell receptor (beta chain) was found in a study of cytomegalovirus exposure and HLA in healthy donors. The CDR3 is 17 residues long. Per germline, CDR1 MDHEN and CDR2 SYDVKM. Germline trimming cut 10 bases from V and 7 bases from J; bases unmatched to any gene: 18. General observations from the study: Apart from CMV serostatus, no immune exposure information was available. An observed cluster of highly shared sequence variants was recorded as a likely sequencing artifact. With later analysis, a missense DCLRE1C variant became linked to TCR beta V- and J-gene trimming. The classifier reportedly diagnosed cytomegalovirus status with high specificity and sensitivity.

The sample holds one count of this clone. The antigen is undetermined. The PCR used 60 Vbeta and 13 Jbeta primers. The method was immunoSEQ multiplex PCR; TCRdb's version includes in-frame clones alone and lacks a portion of them. The profile shows 90,000 or so clones, approximately 78% of them singletons. The chain recombines TRBV28 with TRBJ1-4; 10 bases line up with TRBD1. The TCR originated in a male donor in good health and CMV-seropositive. Sequencing input: PBMCs. The CDR3 DNA reads as TGTGCCAACAAAGGGTACCGGGACAGGGGAGGAAGTGAAAAACTGTTTTTT. This codes for CANKGYRDRGGSEKLFF.